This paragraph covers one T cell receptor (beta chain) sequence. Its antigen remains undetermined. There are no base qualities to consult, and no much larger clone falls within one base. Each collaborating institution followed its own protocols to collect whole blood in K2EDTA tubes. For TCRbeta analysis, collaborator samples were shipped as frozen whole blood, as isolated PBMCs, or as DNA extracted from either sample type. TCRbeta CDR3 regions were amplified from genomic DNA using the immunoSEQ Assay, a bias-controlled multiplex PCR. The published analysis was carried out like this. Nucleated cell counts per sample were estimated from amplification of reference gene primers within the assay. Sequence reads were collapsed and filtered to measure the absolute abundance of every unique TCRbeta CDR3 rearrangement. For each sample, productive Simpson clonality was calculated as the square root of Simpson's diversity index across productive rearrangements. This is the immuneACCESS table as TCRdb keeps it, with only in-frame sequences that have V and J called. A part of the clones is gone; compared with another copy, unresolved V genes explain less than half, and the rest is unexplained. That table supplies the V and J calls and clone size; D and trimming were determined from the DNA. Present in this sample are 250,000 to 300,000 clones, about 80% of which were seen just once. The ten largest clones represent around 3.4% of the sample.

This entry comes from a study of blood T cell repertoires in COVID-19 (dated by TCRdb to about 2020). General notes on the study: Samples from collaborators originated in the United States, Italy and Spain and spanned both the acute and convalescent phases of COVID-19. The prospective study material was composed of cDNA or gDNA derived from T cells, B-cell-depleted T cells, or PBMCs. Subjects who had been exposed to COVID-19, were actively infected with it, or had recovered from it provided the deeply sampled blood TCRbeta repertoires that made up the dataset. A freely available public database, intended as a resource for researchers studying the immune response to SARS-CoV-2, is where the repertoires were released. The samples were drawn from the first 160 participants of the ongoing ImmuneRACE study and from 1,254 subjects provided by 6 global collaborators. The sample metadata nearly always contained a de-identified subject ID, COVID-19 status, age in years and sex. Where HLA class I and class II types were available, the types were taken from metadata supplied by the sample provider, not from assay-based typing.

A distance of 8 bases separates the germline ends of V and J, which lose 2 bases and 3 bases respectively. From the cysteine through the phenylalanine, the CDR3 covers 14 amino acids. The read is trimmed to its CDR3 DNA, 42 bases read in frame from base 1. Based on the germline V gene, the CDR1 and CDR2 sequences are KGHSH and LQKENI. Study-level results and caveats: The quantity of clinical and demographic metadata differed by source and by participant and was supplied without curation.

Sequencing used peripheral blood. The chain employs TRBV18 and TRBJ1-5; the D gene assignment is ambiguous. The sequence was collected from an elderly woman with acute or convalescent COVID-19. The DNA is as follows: TGTGCCAGCTCACCAGAGCCTAACAATCAGCCCCAGCATTTT. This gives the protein CASSPEPNNQPQHF.